The text below deals with one TCR beta chain. Its target is unknown. This specimen belongs to a study of CD4 T cells in relation to SARS-CoV-2 and coronaviruses. Study at large: ViraFEST: approximately eleven-day antigen culture of PBMCs, then TCR beta CDR3 sequencing. Study-level results: The assay detects memory recall responses, not culture-primed primary responses.

V gave up 2 bases and J gave up 3 bases, with 14 bases separating them. Germline CDR1 and CDR2: SGHTA and FQGNSA. The CDR3 contains 16 residues. Libraries were prepared by immunoSEQ multiplex PCR; TCRdb keeps only in-frame clonotypes and omits some of them. The sample yields 35,000 to 50,000 clones, roughly 87% seen once. Specimen: naive CD4+ T cells from PBMCs, cultured in vitro. Subset: naive CD4+ T cells isolated by negative enrichment. The rearrangement links TRBV7-2 to TRBJ2-4; no firm D call. This clonotype originated in an adult with COVID-19. The DNA of the CDR3 is TGTGCCAGCAGCTTATTAGGGTTGGTAGTCAAAAACATTCAGTACTTC. This encodes CASSLLGLVVKNIQYF.